This entry lists 8 T cell receptor beta chains sequenced from one sample in a study of a mutant IDH1 vaccine in newly diagnosed glioma. The method was immunoSEQ multiplex PCR; TCRdb's version includes in-frame clones alone and lacks a portion of them. The sample gives tens of thousands of clones, approximately 80% of which show up once; 5% to 8% is in the top ten. Antigen specificity for these receptors is unknown. Time point denoted: week 23, last vaccination. Every vaccination contained 300 ug of the mutant IDH1 20-mer peptide and was paired with topical imiquimod. The starting material was PBMCs, obtained from a glioma patient whose treatment included an IDH1 peptide vaccine. These receptors were collected from a man in his forties or fifties with glioma.

The chain couples TRBV30 to TRBJ2-1; TRBD2 might be the D (5 bases). The V end lost 7 bases, the J end lost 7 bases, and 20 bases lay between the germline ends. The CDR3 has 14 residues. The germline V gene has CDR1 GTSNPN and CDR2 SVGIG (reference sequence). The DNA for the CDR3 is TGTGCCTACCTGTCCCCGGGGATGGGAAATGAGCAGTTCTTC. It is translated as CAYLSPGMGNEQFF.

This clone has only one observation. The chain couples TRBV7-9 to TRBJ1-2; 12 bases line up with TRBD1. CDR3 length: 16 residues. Germline V gene data show CDR1 as SEHNR and CDR2 as FQNEAQ (reference sequence). With 3 bases clipped from V and 3 bases from J, the junction kept 5 bases outside the gene matches. The CDR3 reads CASSLGQGAGDYGYTF. The DNA of the CDR3 is TGTGCCAGCAGCTTGGGACAGGGGGCGGGTGACTATGGCTACACCTTC.

The chain employs TRBV5-8 and TRBJ2-7; TRBD1 agrees at 11 bases. CDR1 and CDR2 (germline): SGHTS, YDEGEE. The CDR3 spans 16 residues. J gave up 3 bases and V 5 bases, and 10 bases lay outside the gene matches. In DNA, the CDR3 is TGTGCCAGCAGGCCCCGCGGGACAGGGGGTATCTACGAGCAGTACTTC. This sequence encodes CASRPRGTGGIYEQYF.

Worth noting for this clone: Other DNA sequences in this specimen translate into the identical CDR3. The chain combines TRBV5-1 with TRBJ2-5; no reliable D call. CDR3 length equals 11 residues. V gave up 2 bases and J gave up 5 bases, with 4 bases separating them. The germline V gene encodes CDR1 SGHRS and CDR2 YFSETQ. This CDR3 reads CASSLQETQYF. DNA for the CDR3: TGCGCCAGCAGCTTACAGGAGACCCAGTACTTC.

This chain joins TRBV19 and TRBJ2-3, with D tentatively TRBD2 (6 bases). Germline V gene data show CDR1 as LNHDA and CDR2 as SQIVND (reference sequence). CDR3 size: 14 residues. V gave up 4 bases and J gave up 2 bases, with 10 bases separating them. The CDR3 is CASSTGTPTDTQYF. CDR3 nucleotide sequence: TGTGCCAGTAGTACAGGGACTCCCACAGATACGCAGTATTTT.

The rearrangement links TRBV6-5 to TRBJ2-7; D call uncertain. This CDR3 contains 11 residues. The V gene lost 5 bases and the J gene lost 3 bases, with 5 bases spanning the gap. CDR1 and CDR2 from the germline V gene are MNHEY and SVGAGI. CDR3 bases: TGTGCCAGCAGTGACCACTACGAGCAGTACTTC. Its translation is CASSDHYEQYF.

This chain joins TRBV6-5 and TRBJ2-6, with D unclear. V was pared by 7 bases and J by 4 bases, with 14 bases between. This CDR3 is built from 15 residues. CDR1 MNHEY and CDR2 SVGAGI come from the germline V gene. The CDR3: CASTNQLWGANVLTF. In nucleotides, the CDR3 is TGTGCCAGCACAAACCAACTGTGGGGGGCCAACGTCCTGACTTTC.

The chain joins TRBV19 to TRBJ1-1; a weak D match, TRBD1 (5 bases). This CDR3 is built from 14 residues. Looked up from germline, CDR1 is LNHDA and CDR2 is SQIVND (reference sequence). V lost 4 bases, J lost 5 bases, and 14 bases lay in between. In DNA, the CDR3 is TGTGCCAGTAGTAAGGGGAATCTGAGGACTGAAGCTTTCTTT. Protein: CASSKGNLRTEAFF.